The clone carrying this T cell receptor beta chain was seen only a few times. Its antigen is still unknown. Molecular-barcoded quantitative 5'-RACE produced these TCR beta libraries. Each CDR3 protein gets one entry after TCRdb re-called the 5' RACE reads with MiXCR. The sample has 250,000 to 350,000 distinct CDR3 sequences; around 20% are singletons. This entry belongs to a study of CD8 T cells in ankylosing spondylitis. Study-wide points: CD8+ by phenotype, disease-linked clones were relatively rare in peripheral blood. Ankylosing spondylitis blood appeared to carry a characteristic TCR beta motif of seven to nine highly homologous variants. Within matched ankylosing spondylitis synovial fluid, disease-linked clones were reportedly significantly enriched.

CDR1 is SQVTM and CDR2 is ANQGSEA in the germline V gene. V lost 5 bases to trimming and J lost 10 bases; unmatched junction nucleotides: 17. The CDR3 has 15 residues. The receptor was isolated from a male donor with ankylosing spondylitis or in good health (not recorded which). The genes are TRBV29-1 and TRBJ1-1, with 9 bases fitting TRBD1. The specimen was blood, either unsorted or a sorted T cell fraction (not recorded which). This chain's CDR3 is CSVRPSGTGPGVAFF. The CDR3 coding sequence is TGCAGCGTTCGGCCTTCAGGGACAGGGCCCGGGGTAGCTTTCTTT.